This TCR beta chain is drawn from a study of early T cells in non-severe SARS-CoV-2 infection. Study context: Unsorted whole-blood RNA was sequenced in bulk, leaving chains unpaired. Regarding the study as a whole: Lookups in VDJdb leaned toward anti-spike CD8 responses and missed private and CD4 specificities.

Unique molecular identifiers were attached to individual cDNA molecules. Each CDR3 protein is one row after TCRdb ran MiXCR on the 5' RACE reads. The repertoire consists of about 56,000 distinct CDR3 sequences, with about 11% occurring once and the leading ten covering under 7.5%. Germline assignment: CDR1 SGHTA and CDR2 FQGTGA. The CDR3 is made up of 13 amino acids. Deletions cut 2 bases from V and 7 bases from J, with 9 bases between. As regards this clonotype: Its cognate antigen is unknown.

The receptor's source is an adult who was a healthcare worker with PCR-confirmed SARS-CoV-2 infection or an uninfected control (not recorded which). Sequencing was carried out using whole blood. The chain couples TRBV7-3 to TRBJ2-1; D perhaps matches TRBD1 (6 bases). CDR3 nucleotides: TGTGCCAGCAGCTTAGAGAGGGGGAATGAGCAGTTCTTC. This codes for CASSLERGNEQFF.